Following are 7 T cell receptor beta chains from one sample sequenced in a study of blood T cell repertoires in COVID-19 (dated by TCRdb to 2018 to 2021). The method behind the library was the immunoSEQ multiplex PCR assay. TCRdb holds this immuneACCESS table with in-frame rearrangements only. Some clones are missing; in checked studies, unresolved V genes explain under half, and the rest has no known cause. The sample has 200,000 to 300,000 clones on record, under 85% of them singletons. Roughly 5.5% of the sample is taken by the ten largest. Material for sequencing was peripheral blood. These receptors were collected from a human donor in a cohort sampled during active COVID-19.

This clone was found a few times. This sequence joins TRBV2 and TRBJ2-5; 11 nucleotides align to TRBD2. V shed 4 bases, J shed 5 bases, and the junction held 3 bases outside the gene matches. Per germline, CDR1 SNHLY and CDR2 FYNNEI. This CDR3 is built from 14 residues. CDR3 sequence: CASSGSGGVETQYF. Here the CDR3 DNA reads TGTGCCAGCAGTGGTAGCGGGGGGGTCGAGACCCAGTACTTC.

This sequence joins TRBV7-9 and TRBJ1-4; the D is unclear. The CDR3 runs 14 residues. The V and J ends lost 1 base and 3 bases respectively, with 6 bases between them. The V gene's germline CDR1 is SEHNR and CDR2 FQNEAQ (reference sequence). CDR3 coding DNA: TGTGCCAGCAGCTTAGAACAGCCTAATGAAAAACTGTTTTTT. Translating gives CASSLEQPNEKLFF.

This sequence joins TRBV5-1 and TRBJ1-2; no definite D call. The V and J ends lost 7 bases and 0 bases respectively, with 13 bases between them. CDR1 and CDR2 from the germline V gene are SGHRS and YFSETQ. This CDR3 spans 14 amino acids. CDR3 loop: CASRLGPANYGYTF. For the CDR3, the DNA is TGCGCCAGCCGACTTGGCCCAGCTAACTATGGCTACACCTTC. The full variable domain, completed using reference TRBV5-1 and TRBJ1-2, is KAGVTQTPRYLIKTRGQQVTLSCSPISGHRSVSWYQQTPGQGLQFLFEYFSETQRNKGNFPGRFSGRQFSNSRSEMNVSTLELGDSALYLCASRLGPANYGYTFGSGTRLTVV.

The gene calls are TRBV29-1 and TRBJ2-7; maybe TRBD2 (5 bases). The germline V and J ends were trimmed by 3 bases and 6 bases, with 12 bases remaining between them. The CDR3 sequence is 12 residues long. Germline assignment: CDR1 SQVTM and CDR2 ANQGSEA. The CDR3 is CSVDGGLSEQYF. The CDR3, as DNA: TGCAGCGTTGACGGCGGGCTCAGCGAGCAGTACTTC.

This chain connects TRBV25-1 to TRBJ1-2; TRBD1 aligns across 12 bases. This CDR3 is 14 amino acids long. Germline V lookup: CDR1 MGHDK, CDR2 SYGVNS. Losses at the gene ends were 7 bases for V and 5 bases for J; bases not matched to a gene: 5. The CDR3 nucleotides are TGTGCCAGCAACCGGGGACAGGGGGCGTATGGCTACACCTTC. This encodes CASNRGQGAYGYTF.

The V call is TRBV11-2, the J call TRBJ2-5; 8 nucleotides align to TRBD2. The CDR3 totals 16 residues. The trim removed 0 bases at V and 4 bases at J, leaving 7 bases unmatched. Germline V gene sequence: CDR1 SGHAT, CDR2 FQNNGV. The CDR3 sequence: CASSLETSGLIETQYF. DNA for the CDR3: TGTGCCAGCAGCTTAGAAACTAGCGGTCTGATAGAGACCCAGTACTTC.

The chain combines TRBV11-2 with TRBJ2-1, with 9 bases lining up with TRBD2. V gave up 3 bases and J gave up 13 bases; unmatched junction bases: 7. The CDR3 loop spans 13 amino acids. Germline V gives CDR1 SGHAT, CDR2 FQNNGV. The CDR3 loop is CASSFGSGRFQFF. CDR3 nucleotide sequence: TGTGCCAGCAGCTTCGGTAGCGGGAGATTTCAGTTCTTC. The whole variable domain, filled in from reference TRBV11-2 and TRBJ2-1, reads EAGVAQSPRYKIIEKRQSVAFWCNPISGHATLYWYQQILGQGPKLLIQFQNNGVVDDSQLPKDRFSAERLKGVDSTLKIQPAKLEDSAVYLCASSFGSGRFQFFGPGTRLTVL.